The text below deals with one T cell receptor beta chain. The data were obtained in a study of T cells in Graves' hyperthyroidism and ophthalmopathy. Germline V gene data show CDR1 as LGHDT and CDR2 as YNNKEL (reference sequence). The length of the CDR3 is 15 residues. Trimming cost V 0 bases and J 2 bases; bases outside gene matches: 3. PBMCs stemmed from about 9.7 ml fresh peripheral blood. RNA transcripts yielded amplified TCR beta CDR3 regions. A set of HTBI primers served as the primers for a first-round RT-PCR of the TCR CDR3. In TCRdb, the multiplex PCR reads were re-called with MiXCR into one record per CDR3 protein. The sample consists of 250,000 to 300,000 distinct CDR3 sequences, roughly a fifth of them appearing once.

This clonotype was sampled from a man between 50 and 59 years old with Graves' ophthalmopathy. Sequenced: blood. The chain couples TRBV3-1 to TRBJ2-7; 8 nucleotides match TRBD2. The CDR3 DNA reads TGTGCCAGCAGCCAAGAACTAGCGGTTGCCTACGAGCAGTACTTC. The encoded protein is CASSQELAVAYEQYF.